Below are 22 T cell receptor beta chains sequenced from a single sample in a study of OX40 agonist ivuxolimab in advanced cancers. Sequencing was performed with immunoSEQ multiplex PCR; in TCRdb, only in-frame clones are kept and a portion is missing. The data contain about 47,000 clones, around 84% of them singletons. This specimen consisted of CD4+ or CD8+ T cells sorted from blood, obtained in a trial of the OX40 agonist ivuxolimab. The source is an adult with an advanced solid tumor such as melanoma, head and neck, liver or kidney cancer.

This clone showed up just once. The chain links TRBV9 to TRBJ2-2; TRBD2 might be the D (6 bases). The CDR3 runs 19 residues. V was trimmed by 0 bases and J by 4 bases, leaving 22 bases between them. Germline lookup yields CDR1 SGDLS and CDR2 YYNGEE. Written as DNA, the CDR3 is TGTGCCAGCAGCGTAGCGGGGGAGACCGGGCCCCCGACCACCGGGGAGCTGTTTTTT. Its protein is CASSVAGETGPPTTGELFF.

The chain recombines TRBV4-2 with TRBJ2-4; 12 positions match TRBD2. The junction had 6 bases not matched to a gene; V was cut back by 0 bases and J by 6 bases. The CDR3 totals 17 residues. CDR1 LGHNA and CDR2 YNFKEQ come from the germline V gene. The CDR3 sequence is CASSQDPLAGGTNIQYF. Here the CDR3 DNA reads TGTGCCAGCAGCCAAGATCCTCTAGCGGGAGGGACAAACATTCAGTACTTC.

The J gene is TRBJ1-5, the V gene TRBV9; D may be TRBD1 (6 bases). The CDR3 spans 15 residues. Germline V gene lookup returns CDR1 SGDLS and CDR2 YYNGEE. V lost 2 bases to trimming and J lost 5 bases, with 14 bases between them. CDR3 sequence reads: CASSVSGQPYQPQHF. The CDR3 nucleotides read TGTGCCAGCAGCGTCTCAGGACAGCCCTATCAGCCCCAGCATTTT.

This chain joins TRBV5-6 and TRBJ2-2; D gene ambiguous. V lost 4 bases and J 2 bases, leaving 6 bases between the germline ends. CDR3 length equals 13 residues. Germline CDR1 and CDR2: SGHDT and YYEEEE. CDR3: CASSLHNTGELFF. DNA of the CDR3: TGTGCCAGCAGCCTTCATAACACCGGGGAGCTGTTTTTT.

The CDR3 reads CASSDGTSGGYEQYF. The CDR3 DNA reads TGCGCCAGCAGTGACGGGACTAGCGGGGGCTACGAGCAGTACTTC. The J gene is TRBJ2-7, the V gene TRBV10-1, with 14 bases aligning to TRBD2. The CDR3 length is 15 residues. Trimming at V came to 3 bases and at J to 3 bases, leaving 1 base not matched to a gene. Germline-derived CDR1 and CDR2 are WNHNN and SYGVQD (reference sequence).

The chain recombines TRBV7-8 with TRBJ1-1; the D gene is possibly TRBD1 (5 bases). The CDR3 consists of 15 residues. The V gene's germline CDR1 is SGHVS and CDR2 FQNEAQ. V shed 1 base and J shed 1 base, with 10 bases lying between them. CDR3 residues: CASSLDRGGNTEAFF. The CDR3 coding sequence is TGTGCCAGCAGCTTAGATCGGGGGGGGAACACTGAAGCTTTCTTT.

The chain links TRBV4-3 to TRBJ1-4; D is perhaps TRBD1 (5 bases). Germline CDR1 LGHNA, CDR2 YSLEER. The ends were cut back, 3 bases at V and 5 bases at J, with 13 bases in the middle. The CDR3 totals 15 residues. Written as DNA, the CDR3 is TGCGCCAGCAGCCAGGCCGACAGAACAAATGAAAAACTGTTTTTT. It yields the protein CASSQADRTNEKLFF.

The chain recombines TRBV6-1 with TRBJ2-7; possibly TRBD1 for D (6 bases). The CDR3 consists of 15 residues. Per germline, CDR1 MNHNS and CDR2 SASEGT. V lost 6 bases and J lost 6, with 21 bases in between. DNA of the CDR3: TGTGCCAGCAGAAGGGACAAGTTAGCTCCCCTCGAGCAGTACTTC. It is translated as CASRRDKLAPLEQYF.

Written as DNA, the CDR3 is TGCAGCGTTTTAACAGGGGGCGGCTACAATGAGCAGTTCTTC. Translating gives CSVLTGGGYNEQFF. The rearrangement links TRBV29-1 to TRBJ2-1; 9 bases are a match to TRBD1. CDR3 length equals 14 residues. V dropped 5 bases and J dropped 3; count of bases not matched to a gene: 5. Germline V gene sequence: CDR1 SQVTM, CDR2 ANQGSEA.

This clone showed up just a few times. J is TRBJ2-7 and V is TRBV2; D is possibly TRBD1 (6 bases). V was shortened by 7 bases and J by 6 bases, with 13 bases between the two germline ends. This CDR3 spans 12 amino acids. CDR1 is SNHLY and CDR2 is FYNNEI in the germline V gene. The CDR3 sequence is CASNRDNGEQYF. The CDR3 coding sequence is TGTGCCAGCAACAGGGATAACGGCGAGCAGTACTTC.

V is TRBV7-3 and J is TRBJ2-2; 9 bases are a match to TRBD1. After removal of 7 bases from V and 7 bases from J, the junction contained 10 bases not matched to a gene. The germline CDR1 and CDR2 sequences are SGHTA and FQGTGA. The CDR3 consists of 15 residues. The CDR3 protein is CASTIGGQGIGELFF. The CDR3 DNA sequence: TGTGCCAGCACCATCGGGGGACAGGGTATCGGGGAGCTGTTTTTT.

The chain couples TRBV28 to TRBJ2-5; 10 bases align to TRBD1. CDR3 length equals 16 residues. Germline V gene sequence: CDR1 MDHEN, CDR2 SYDVKM. Trimming at V came to 6 bases and at J to 5 bases, leaving 12 bases not matched to a gene. The CDR3 is CASSPGTGESQETQYF. DNA for the CDR3: TGTGCCAGCAGCCCCGGGACAGGGGAAAGTCAGGAGACCCAGTACTTC.

The chain links TRBV9 to TRBJ2-7, with D possibly TRBD2 on 5 matching bases. Germline lookup yields CDR1 SGDLS and CDR2 YYNGEE. V was trimmed by 7 bases and J by 4 bases, leaving 18 bases between them. The CDR3 consists of 14 residues. CDR3 bases: TGTGCCAGCTCCCGAGCGGATCGCGATTACGAGCAGTACTTC. Its translation is CASSRADRDYEQYF.

The chain carries TRBV19 and TRBJ1-1, with a weak D call TRBD1 (5 bases). Germline V gene sequence: CDR1 LNHDA, CDR2 SQIVND (reference sequence). The CDR3 is 13 residues long. V was trimmed by 3 bases and J by 4 bases, leaving 9 bases between them. CDR3 amino acids: CASSMDTPTEAFF. CDR3 coding DNA: TGTGCCAGTAGTATGGACACCCCCACTGAAGCTTTCTTT.

The chain couples TRBV18 to TRBJ2-7, with 7 positions matching TRBD1. The germline CDR1 and CDR2 sequences are KGHSH and LQKENI. The CDR3 contains 12 residues. J lost 6 bases, V lost 4 bases, and 3 bases had no gene match. The CDR3 bases are TGTGCCAGCTCACTCCCAGGGGGCGAGCAGTACTTC. Translating gives CASSLPGGEQYF. The full variable domain, completed using reference TRBV18 and TRBJ2-7, is NAGVMQNPRHLVRRRGQEARLRCSPMKGHSHVYWYRQLPEEGLKFMVYLQKENIIDESGMPKERFSAEFPKEGPSILRIQQVVRGDSAAYFCASSLPGGEQYFGPGTRLTVT.

The V gene is TRBV28, the J gene TRBJ1-1; a weak D match, TRBD1 (5 bases). This CDR3 has 15 amino acids. The V and J ends lost 7 bases and 2 bases respectively, with 17 bases between them. Germline V gene lookup returns CDR1 MDHEN and CDR2 SYDVKM. In DNA, the CDR3 is TGTGCCAGCATTGTCCGAGGGGCGGGAAACACTGAAGCTTTCTTT. Amino acids: CASIVRGAGNTEAFF.

This clone turned up a few times. This sequence joins TRBV6-6 and TRBJ1-2; D gene unclear. The V end lost 6 bases, the J end lost 3 bases, and 8 bases lay between the germline ends. This CDR3 spans 12 amino acids. CDR1 is MNHNY and CDR2 is SVGAGI in the germline V gene (reference sequence). CDR3 nucleotides: TGTGCCAGCAGGAGGGCGGACTATGGCTACACCTTC. Translating it yields CASRRADYGYTF.

This clone occurred once. This chain connects TRBV5-1 to TRBJ1-1, with D hard to call. CDR1 and CDR2 (germline): SGHRS, YFSETQ. CDR3 length: 15 amino acids. V was shortened by 1 base and J by 5 bases, with 15 bases between the two germline ends. The CDR3 nucleotides read TGCGCCAGCAGCTTGTCGCCCCAAACGGGGACTGAAGCTTTCTTT. Amino acid sequence: CASSLSPQTGTEAFF.

The CDR3 here is CASSGRGLQETQYF. In DNA form, the CDR3 reads TGTGCCAGCAGCGGCCGGGGCCTACAAGAGACCCAGTACTTC. J is TRBJ2-5 and V is TRBV28, with D perhaps being TRBD1 or TRBD2 (5 bases each). The V end was cut by 6 bases, the J end by 2 bases, with 13 bases between. The germline gives CDR1 MDHEN, CDR2 SYDVKM. The CDR3 loop spans 14 amino acids.

This clone was detected only once. This chain links TRBV27 with TRBJ2-1, with 7 bases aligning to TRBD1. CDR3 size: 16 residues. With 5 bases clipped from V and 9 bases from J, the junction kept 16 bases outside the gene matches. Germline CDR1 reads MNHEY; CDR2 reads SMNVEV (reference sequence). In DNA, the CDR3 is TGTGCCAGCAGTGAACAGGGGTTGGGGAAGGCAGCTGAGCAGTTCTTC. Residues: CASSEQGLGKAAEQFF.

For this clone: A read error may account for a junction end that differs from germline. The chain couples TRBV13 to TRBJ1-1; TRBD1 might be the D (6 bases). Germline V gene data show CDR1 as PRHDT and CDR2 as FYEKMQ (reference sequence). CDR3 length equals 14 residues. The CDR3 loop is CASSLGGGNTEAFF. CDR3 nucleotides: TGTGCCAGCAGCCTAGGAGGGGGAAACACTGAAGCTTTCTTT.

J is TRBJ2-1 and V is TRBV27; D is unclear. Trimming stripped 5 bases from V and 2 bases from J, with 7 bases between. Germline values: CDR1 MNHEY, CDR2 SMNVEV (reference sequence). This CDR3 is 13 amino acids long. Here the CDR3 reads CASSVDPYNEQFF. The CDR3 DNA is TGTGCCAGCAGTGTCGATCCCTACAATGAGCAGTTCTTC.